Sequencing of this TCR beta chain was carried out in a study of T cell responses to AZD1222 COVID-19 vaccine (dated by TCRdb to about 2021). With respect to the entire study: A total of under 250 trial participants underwent TCR sequencing, of whom 200 to 220 had received two doses of AZD1222 and about 26 had received two doses of the MenACWY control vaccine. Enrollment into the trials was organized by age into subgroups of 18-55, 56-69 and 70-plus years, and those subgroups contained approximately 160, 26 and 62 TCR-sequenced participants, respectively.

The CDR3 regions of human TCRbeta chains were analyzed by immunosequencing. The authors processed their data as follows. TCRs in the repertoires were compared against a reference library of SARS-CoV-2-specific TCRs that had been generated with the MIRA antigen-specificity platform. Breadth was defined as the fraction of unique TCRs that were SARS-CoV-2-associated. Depth was defined as the fraction of total T cells that were SARS-CoV-2-associated. Each spike-specific TCR was assigned to its reactive spike region and to a CD4 or CD8 class using the MIRA data. Log10-transformed breadth and depth values were compared by one-way ANOVA with Sidak's multiple comparisons tests. TCRdb retrieved this table from immuneACCESS and kept in-frame rearrangements only. Not all clones are present; in checked studies, unresolved V genes account for under half, and no reason is known for the remainder. V and J calls and clone size are as listed in that table; D and trimming were resolved from the DNA. The sample has 65,000 to 80,000 clones on record, under 95% of them singletons. Jointly, the top ten make up roughly 7% of the sample.

Broad study findings and their caveats: The vaccine-associated CD4 TCRs covered the entire spike protein, and the dominant responses fell in regions 160-218 and 743-854. Conclusions about previously exposed vaccinees are limited, since just 5 to 7 AZD1222 recipients were seropositive for SARS-CoV-2 at baseline. Most participants were white British and females outnumbered males, and the authors suggested that clonal diversity may have been underestimated. The 56-69-year group was small, and its depth increase did not reach significance, likely because of low power. Because no day 14 peak-response samples were available, the repertoires could be characterized only after the peak T cell response. Nearly half of unique spike-specific TCRs reportedly recognized epitopes outside regions mutated in the B.1.351 and B.1.1.7 variants. After two AZD1222 doses, both the breadth and the depth of spike-specific TCRs were significantly higher than at day 0 and than in MenACWY recipients.

With regard to this clone: The antigen it binds to is not known. Base qualities are not provided; no much larger clone lies one nucleotide away.

The time point label here, explained by the study, means: baseline before first vaccination. The sample's treatment or condition label, decoded: meningococcal conjugate vaccine given as trial control. The vaccinee samples were drawn from two UK trials, COV001 and COV002, one of which was a single-blind randomized controlled phase 2/3 trial testing AZD1222 (ChAdOx1 nCoV-19) in healthy adults. For TCRbeta chain sequencing, PBMC samples from trial participants were taken at day 0 and at day 28 after the second dose. The V end loses 0 bases and the J end loses 4 bases, and a stretch of 4 bases separates them. CDR1 and CDR2, looked up from the germline V gene (reference sequence), are SGHNT and YYREEE. The CDR3 starts with the cysteine, ends with the phenylalanine, and has 12 residues. Solely the CDR3 DNA is kept, with 36 bases framed from the first base.

The chain employs TRBV5-4 and TRBJ1-2; no D gene call is confident. The sequence was collected from an adult in good health. The sample here was peripheral blood, taken on day 0 of MenACWY control vaccination. The CDR3 amino acid sequence is: CASSLEAYGYTF. The DNA sequence is given as TGTGCCAGCAGCTTGGAAGCCTATGGCTACACCTTC.